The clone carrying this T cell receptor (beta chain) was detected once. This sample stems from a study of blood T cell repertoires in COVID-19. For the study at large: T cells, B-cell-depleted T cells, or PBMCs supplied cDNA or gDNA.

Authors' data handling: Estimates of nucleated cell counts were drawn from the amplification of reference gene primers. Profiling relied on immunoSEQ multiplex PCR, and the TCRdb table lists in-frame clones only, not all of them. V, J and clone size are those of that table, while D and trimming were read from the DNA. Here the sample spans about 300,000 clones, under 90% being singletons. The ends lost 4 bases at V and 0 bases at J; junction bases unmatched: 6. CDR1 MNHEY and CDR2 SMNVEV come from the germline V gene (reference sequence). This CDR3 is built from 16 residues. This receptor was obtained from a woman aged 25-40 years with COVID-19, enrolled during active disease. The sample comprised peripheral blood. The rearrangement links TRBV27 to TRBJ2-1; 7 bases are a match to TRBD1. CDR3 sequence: CASSSRQGRSYNEQFF. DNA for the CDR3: TGTGCCAGCAGTTCCCGACAGGGCCGCTCCTACAATGAGCAGTTCTTC.